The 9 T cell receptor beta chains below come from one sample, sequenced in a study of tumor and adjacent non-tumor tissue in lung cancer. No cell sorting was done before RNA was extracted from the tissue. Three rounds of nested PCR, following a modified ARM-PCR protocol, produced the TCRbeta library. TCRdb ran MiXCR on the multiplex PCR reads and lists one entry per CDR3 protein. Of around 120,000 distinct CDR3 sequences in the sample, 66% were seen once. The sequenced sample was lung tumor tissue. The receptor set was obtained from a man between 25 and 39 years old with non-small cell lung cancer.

The CDR3 bases are TGTGCCAGCAGGACTAGACAGGTCACCGGGGAGCTGTTTTTT. It translates to CASRTRQVTGELFF. This sequence joins TRBV6-2 or TRBV6-3 and TRBJ2-2; D is possibly TRBD1 or TRBD2 (6 bases each). Germline V lookup: CDR1 MNHEY, CDR2 SVGEGT. With 6 bases removed from V and 4 bases from J, the gap between germline ends came to 12 bases. The CDR3 covers 14 residues.

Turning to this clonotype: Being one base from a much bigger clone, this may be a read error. Here the CDR3 DNA reads TGCAGTGCAAGCCGGCACAGCAATCAGCCCCAGCATTTT. Its protein product is CSASRHSNQPQHF. V gene TRBV20-1 combines with J gene TRBJ1-5, with no clear D. CDR3 length: 13 residues. Trimming took 6 bases from V and 1 from J, leaving 10 bases between them. Germline V gene data show CDR1 as DFQATT and CDR2 as SNEGSKA (reference sequence).

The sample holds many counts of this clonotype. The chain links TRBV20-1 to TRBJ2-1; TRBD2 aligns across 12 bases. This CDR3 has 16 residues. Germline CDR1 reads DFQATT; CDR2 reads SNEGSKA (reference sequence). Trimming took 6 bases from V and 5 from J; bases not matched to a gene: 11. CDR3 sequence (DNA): TGCAGTGCGCCAATCGGACTAGCGGGAAAGGACAATGAGCAGTTCTTC. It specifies CSAPIGLAGKDNEQFF.

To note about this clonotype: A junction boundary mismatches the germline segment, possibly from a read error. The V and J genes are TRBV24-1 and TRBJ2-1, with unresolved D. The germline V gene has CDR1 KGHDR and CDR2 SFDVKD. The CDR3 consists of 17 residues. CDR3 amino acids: CATSDFLASVSDNEQFF. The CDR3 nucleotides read TGTGCCACCAGTGATTTTTTAGCCAGCGTGAGCGACAATGAACAGTTCTTC.

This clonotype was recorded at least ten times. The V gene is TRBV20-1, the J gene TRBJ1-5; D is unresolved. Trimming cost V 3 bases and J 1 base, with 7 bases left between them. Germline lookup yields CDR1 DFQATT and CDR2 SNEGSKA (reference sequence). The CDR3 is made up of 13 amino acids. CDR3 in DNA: TGCAGTGCTAGCACGGGCAGCAATCAGCCCCAGCATTTT. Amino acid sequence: CSASTGSNQPQHF.

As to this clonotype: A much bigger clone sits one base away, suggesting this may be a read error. CDR3 sequence: CSARQWEHEQYF. CDR3 bases: TGCAGTGCTAGACAATGGGAGCACGAGCAGTACTTC. V usage is TRBV20-1 and J usage is TRBJ2-7; tentatively, D is TRBD2 (5 bases). The V end lost 2 bases, the J end lost 5 bases, and 10 bases lay between the germline ends. Germline lookup yields CDR1 DFQATT and CDR2 SNEGSKA (reference sequence). The CDR3 spans 12 residues.

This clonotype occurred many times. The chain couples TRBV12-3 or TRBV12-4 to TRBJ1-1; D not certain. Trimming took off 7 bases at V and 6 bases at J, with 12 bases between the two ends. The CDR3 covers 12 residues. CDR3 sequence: CASTSTQAEAFF. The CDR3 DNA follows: TGTGCCAGCACCTCGACTCAGGCTGAAGCTTTCTTT.

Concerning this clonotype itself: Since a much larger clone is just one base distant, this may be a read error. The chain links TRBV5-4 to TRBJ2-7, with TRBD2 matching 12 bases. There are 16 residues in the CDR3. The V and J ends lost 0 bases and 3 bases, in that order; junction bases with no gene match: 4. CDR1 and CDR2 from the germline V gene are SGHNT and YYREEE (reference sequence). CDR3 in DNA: TGTGCCAGCAGCTTGGAAGAGACTAGCGGGAGCTACGAGCAGTACTTC. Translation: CASSLEETSGSYEQYF.

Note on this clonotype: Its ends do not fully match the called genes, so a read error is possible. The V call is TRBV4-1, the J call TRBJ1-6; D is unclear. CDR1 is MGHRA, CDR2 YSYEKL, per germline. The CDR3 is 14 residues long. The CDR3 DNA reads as TGCGCCTGCAGCCAACGAGAGGAGAATTCACCCCTCCACTTT. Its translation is CACSQREENSPLHF.